The 5 T cell receptor beta chains presented below share a single source sample, sequenced in a study of cytomegalovirus exposure and HLA in healthy donors. PCR employed 60 Vbeta and 13 Jbeta primers. Libraries were prepared by immunoSEQ multiplex PCR; TCRdb keeps only in-frame clonotypes and omits some of them. The table has about 86,000 clones, just over 70% seen once. The sequenced sample was PBMCs. All receptors come from a man aged 60 to 69 in good health and CMV-seronegative.

This chain uses TRBV10-2 with TRBJ1-2; 8 positions agree with TRBD1. Germline CDR1 and CDR2: WSHSY and SAAADI. The CDR3 runs to 13 residues. Germline trimming cut 7 bases from V and 10 bases from J; bases unmatched to any gene: 11. The CDR3 bases are TGCGCCAGCACCAAGACAGGGGAATTGGACTACACCTTC. Translating gives CASTKTGELDYTF.

This clone has only a few counts. The chain employs TRBV5-1 and TRBJ2-2; the match to TRBD2 covers 12 bases. V shed 4 bases and J 8 bases; nucleotides not matched to a gene: 15. CDR3 length: 18 amino acids. Germline CDR1 is SGHRS and CDR2 is YFSETQ. The CDR3 reads CASSPMHSRLAGDGELFF. In nucleotides, the CDR3 is TGCGCCAGCAGCCCGATGCACTCACGACTAGCGGGAGATGGGGAGCTGTTTTTT.

The rearrangement uses TRBV30 and TRBJ1-2, with a possible D match to TRBD1 (5 bases). Germline lookup yields CDR1 GTSNPN and CDR2 SVGIG (reference sequence). Trimming removed 2 bases from V and 6 bases from J, with 13 bases in between. The CDR3 contains 13 residues. This CDR3 reads CAWSRGWGDGYTF. CDR3 sequence (DNA): TGTGCCTGGAGTCGGGGCTGGGGGGATGGCTACACCTTC.

The chain links TRBV29-1 to TRBJ2-1; 8 nucleotides match TRBD1. CDR3 length: 12 residues. Germline V CDR1 and CDR2: SQVTM, ANQGSEA. V lost 7 bases and J lost 6; bases outside the gene matches: 5. The CDR3 coding sequence is TGCAGCGCCGGACAGGGAGCCAATGAGCAGTTCTTC. Amino acids: CSAGQGANEQFF.

The rearrangement links TRBV7-9 to TRBJ2-6, with D uncertain. Trimming took 4 bases from V and 0 from J, leaving 7 bases between them. The CDR3 extends over 15 amino acids. Germline V gene lookup returns CDR1 SEHNR and CDR2 FQNEAQ (reference sequence). DNA of the CDR3: TGTGCCAGCAGCTCATTGAGCTCTGGGGCCAACGTCCTGACTTTC. As protein: CASSSLSSGANVLTF. Using reference TRBV7-9 and TRBJ2-6 for the parts outside the CDR3, the full variable domain is DTGVSQNPRHKITKRGQNVTFRCDPISEHNRLYWYRQTLGQGPEFLTYFQNEAQLEKSRLLSDRFSAERPKGSFSTLEIQRTEQGDSAMYLCASSSLSSGANVLTFGAGSRLTVL.